This TCR beta chain was identified during a study of siplizumab effects on memory and regulatory T cells. Points from the study as a whole: Alloreactive clones mapping to unstimulated subsets formed only a minor fraction. For mappable alloreactive CD4+ clones, the mean Treg-derived fraction was about 69% with siplizumab and 26.9% in controls. Greater diversity than memory cells seemed evident in naive T cells, which also appeared to be major alloresponse contributors.

Using immunoSEQ multiplex PCR, the repertoire was profiled, and TCRdb retains in-frame clones only, with some absent. The sample carries some 110,000 clones, roughly 93% recorded once. Remarks on this clone: Antigen: not known.

The clonotype originates from a human donor in good health. The material sequenced was Tregs sorted from blood.

CDR3 DNA sequence: TGTGCCAGTCGTACTAGAGGTGAGCAGTTCTTC. Protein: CASRTRGEQFF. The chain combines TRBV19 with TRBJ2-1, with D possibly being TRBD2 (5 bases). The CDR3 runs to 11 residues. CDR1 is LNHDA and CDR2 is SQIVND in the germline V gene (reference sequence). The germline V and J ends were trimmed by 8 bases and 9 bases, with 11 bases remaining between them.